These T cell receptor beta chains were read from a single sample in a study of spatial heterogeneity in lung cancer. TCRdb re-analysed the 5' RACE reads in MiXCR, keeping a single row per CDR3 protein. The data contain 2,500 to 3,500 distinct CDR3 sequences, about 7% of them singletons. The specimen was normal lung tissue next to the tumor, collected at surgery. Every receptor here comes from a male donor with early-stage non-small cell lung cancer. Both conserved end residues are part of each CDR3. The D gene is left open where the match is weak. A row's size may be missing; if present it is once, few, many or a size class.

>TRBV18|-|TRBJ2-3|medium-sized
TGTGCCAGCTCACCGACAGTGGCAGATACGCAGTATTTT
CASSPTVADTQYF
>TRBV9|TRBD2|TRBJ2-7|many
TGTGCCAGCAGCGTAGGTGCGGGAGTCGCCTACGAGCAGTACTTC
CASSVGAGVAYEQYF
>TRBV23-1|-|TRBJ2-1|medium-sized
TGCGCCAGCAGTCACCCGGGGGGCACAGGGATCTACAATGAGCAGTTCTTC
CASSHPGGTGIYNEQFF
>TRBV5-1|-|TRBJ1-6|many
TGCGCCAGCAGCTTGGCCGGCAATTCACCCCTCCACTTT
CASSLAGNSPLHF
>TRBV3-2|-|TRBJ1-3|few
TGTGCCAGCAGCCAAGATCGGACAGTTACTGGAAACACCATATATTTT
CASSQDRTVTGNTIYF
>TRBV11-2|-|TRBJ2-1|medium-sized
TGTGCCGGCAGCTTAGAAAGCGGGTTCAACAATGAGCAGTTCTTC
CAGSLESGFNNEQFF
>TRBV27|-|TRBJ2-2|many
TGTGCCAGCAGTTTATCAGAACTCACCGGGGAGCTGTTTTTT
CASSLSELTGELFF
>TRBV11-2|TRBD2|TRBJ2-3|large
TGTGCCAGCAGCTCAGGACTAGCCTATTCAGATACGCAGTATTTT
CASSSGLAYSDTQYF
>TRBV24-1|TRBD2|TRBJ2-1|many
TGTGCCACCAGTGATTTCGCGACTAGCGGGGGTTCCTCCTACAATGAGCAGTTCTTC
CATSDFATSGGSSYNEQFF
>TRBV5-1|-|TRBJ1-1|medium-sized
TGCGCCAGCAGCTCCTTGGGGCAGGACACTGAAGCTTTCTTT
CASSSLGQDTEAFF
>TRBV6-5|-|TRBJ2-2|medium-sized
TGTGCCAGCGGGGGACAGAACACCGGGGAGCTGTTTTTT
CASGGQNTGELFF
>TRBV28|-|TRBJ2-5|medium-sized
TGTGCCAGCAGTTCCTCGGAGGGGGTGGAGACCCAGTACTTC
CASSSSEGVETQYF
>TRBV20-1|-|TRBJ1-2|-
TGCAGTGACAGGGCTCATGGCTACACCTTC
CSDRAHGYTF
>TRBV5-1|-|TRBJ2-3|few
TGCGCCAGCAGCTTGGAGGATGGGATCACAGATACGCAGTATTTT
CASSLEDGITDTQYF
>TRBV4-1|TRBD1|TRBJ1-1|medium-sized
TGCGCCAGCAGCCTCGACAGGGCGGCGGCGGGCACTGAAGCTTTCTTT
CASSLDRAAAGTEAFF
>TRBV6-5|TRBD2|TRBJ2-1|many
TGTGCCAGCAGGTATAGCGGGAGTAGGCAGTACAATGAGCAGTTCTTC
CASRYSGSRQYNEQFF
>TRBV20-1|-|TRBJ2-5|medium-sized
TGCAGTGCTCAGCGGTTCGAGACCCAGTACTTC
CSAQRFETQYF
>TRBV7-3|-|TRBJ2-1|medium-sized
TGTGCCAGCAGCCTTGGGCTGCGACGGGATACGGAGCAGTTCTTC
CASSLGLRRDTEQFF
>TRBV9|-|TRBJ2-2|medium-sized
TGTGCCAGCAGCGTAGAGAACACCGGGGAGCTGTTTTTT
CASSVENTGELFF
>TRBV19|-|TRBJ2-3|many
TGTGCCAGTAGTCCGCTAGGGCCGGGAGATACGCAGTATTTT
CASSPLGPGDTQYF
>TRBV28|TRBD1|TRBJ2-7|medium-sized
TGTGCCAGCAGTTACCAACTACGGGACAGGGCTAATTCCTACGAGCAGTACTTC
CASSYQLRDRANSYEQYF
>TRBV27|TRBD2|TRBJ2-1|medium-sized
TGTGCCAGCAGTTTAGAGCTTCCCCCACTAGCGCTTACGGTCTACAATGAGCAGTTCTTC
CASSLELPPLALTVYNEQFF
>TRBV19|-|TRBJ2-3|medium-sized
TGTGCCAGTAGCCCTGGGGGGAACACAGATACGCAGTATTTT
CASSPGGNTDTQYF
>TRBV7-9|TRBD2|TRBJ2-3|medium-sized
TGTGCCAGCAGCCGCGGGGCTAGCGGTACGCAGTATTTT
CASSRGASGTQYF